Here is one T cell receptor (beta chain) with its context. The antigen is undetermined. This specimen comes from a study of OX40 agonist ivuxolimab in advanced cancers. Study-wide background: The drug used for patients, ivuxolimab, was an agonistic anti-OX40 (CD134) antibody. Partial responses were seen in three patients, one with hepatocellular carcinoma and two with cutaneous melanoma. Findings and limits, study-wide: At doses 0.1 to 3.0 mg/kg, CD4+ and CD8+ clones expanded. In the expanded peripheral T cells, antigen specificity was never determined.

Assay: immunoSEQ multiplex PCR; the TCRdb copy retains only in-frame clones and omits some. The sample consists of about 89,000 clones, approximately 91% of them appearing once. Specimen: CD4+ or CD8+ T cells sorted from blood, collected in a trial of the OX40 agonist ivuxolimab. The source of this sequence is an adult with an advanced solid tumor such as melanoma, head and neck, liver or kidney cancer.

CDR3 residues: CASSEGRPENSPLHF. CDR3 in DNA: TGTGCCAGCAGTGAGGGCAGGCCGGAAAATTCACCCCTCCACTTT. The gene calls are TRBV6-4 and TRBJ1-6; D unresolved. V lost 3 bases and J 7 bases, leaving 13 bases between the germline ends. This CDR3 region has 15 residues. From germline, CDR1 is MRHNA and CDR2 SNTAGT.